Each of the 25 T cell receptor beta chains below was sequenced from the same sample in a study of control samples from healthy donors and cancer patients. TCRdb keeps only in-frame clones here, not all; method: immunoSEQ multiplex PCR. The repertoire includes some 120,000 clones, approximately 92% of them detected once, and 0.58% sits in the top ten. The sequenced sample consisted of PBMCs. These TCRs come from a man aged 80 or over with head and neck cancer.

V is TRBV9 and J is TRBJ1-2; no clear D gene. Between the trimmed V and J ends, which lost 2 bases and 7 bases, there was a span of 12 bases. This CDR3 spans 13 amino acids. The germline gives CDR1 SGDLS, CDR2 YYNGEE. CDR3 region: CASSVDPSGGYTF. The CDR3 region has the DNA TGTGCCAGCAGCGTCGACCCCAGCGGTGGCTACACCTTC.

This clone was observed once. V is TRBV9 and J is TRBJ2-7; 8 bases are a match to TRBD2. The CDR3 covers 15 residues. The germline V gene has CDR1 SGDLS and CDR2 YYNGEE. Germline trimming cut 0 bases from V and 4 bases from J; bases unmatched to any gene: 6. The CDR3 sequence: CASSVGRGGYYEQYF. CDR3 sequence (DNA): TGTGCCAGCAGCGTAGGTCGGGGGGGCTATTACGAGCAGTACTTC.

The V and J genes are TRBV7-9 and TRBJ1-6; TRBD1 might be the D (5 bases). Germline values: CDR1 SEHNR, CDR2 FQNEAQ (reference sequence). The CDR3 totals 12 residues. V lost 6 bases and J 12 bases, leaving 12 bases between the germline ends. Here the CDR3 DNA reads TGTGCCAGCAGTCGGGGGACCAGACCCCTCCACTTT. It yields the protein CASSRGTRPLHF.

The chain is built from TRBV5-1 and TRBJ1-3; tentatively, D is TRBD1 (5 bases). This CDR3 comprises 15 residues. The germline V gene has CDR1 SGHRS and CDR2 YFSETQ. Trimming took 2 bases from V and 0 from J, leaving 9 bases between them. The CDR3 nucleotides read TGCGCCAGCAGCTTAGAGGGGCCCTCTGGAAACACCATATATTTT. It yields the protein CASSLEGPSGNTIYF.

The CDR3 bases are TGCGCCAGCAGCCCCAGGACAGGGGTTTCCTACGAGCAGTACTTC. It specifies CASSPRTGVSYEQYF. The genes are TRBV5-1 and TRBJ2-7; 9 bases align to TRBD1. This CDR3 spans 15 amino acids. After removal of 4 bases from V and 1 base from J, the junction contained 6 bases not matched to a gene. Germline CDR1 SGHRS, CDR2 YFSETQ.

V and J are TRBV3-1 (or the pseudogene TRBV3-2) and TRBJ2-5; 7 bases fit TRBD2. CDR1 LGHDT and CDR2 YNNKEL come from the germline V gene (reference sequence). Trimming at V came to 1 base and at J to 4 bases, leaving 12 bases not matched to a gene. The CDR3 length is 17 residues. The CDR3 bases are TGTGCCAGCAGCCAAGGTTTTCGGCGGGGCGGGGGAGAGACCCAGTACTTC. Translating it yields CASSQGFRRGGGETQYF.

The chain has TRBV6-5 and TRBJ1-2; the match to TRBD1 covers 8 bases. Germline values: CDR1 MNHEY, CDR2 SVGAGI. The CDR3 contains 14 residues. The V and J ends lost 6 bases and 5 bases, in that order; junction bases with no gene match: 8. CDR3 nucleotide sequence: TGTGCCAGCAGGAGGACAGGGAGAGGGTATGGCTACACCTTC. Its protein product is CASRRTGRGYGYTF.

This chain connects TRBV14 to TRBJ2-7, with unresolved D. Germline lookup yields CDR1 SGHDN and CDR2 FVKESK. This CDR3 is built from 14 residues. V lost 3 bases and J lost 2, with 11 bases in between. Written as DNA, the CDR3 is TGTGCCAGCAGCCACCCAGGTAAACCCTACGAGCAGTACTTC. This sequence encodes CASSHPGKPYEQYF.

V gene TRBV5-1 combines with J gene TRBJ1-2, with no clear D. The CDR3 contains 18 residues. V was shortened by 5 bases and J by 0 bases, with 23 bases between the two germline ends. Germline V gene data show CDR1 as SGHRS and CDR2 as YFSETQ. The CDR3 reads CASRELNGELGTNYGYTF. The CDR3 DNA is TGCGCCAGCAGGGAGTTGAACGGGGAACTCGGAACTAACTATGGCTACACCTTC.

The rearrangement uses TRBV6-5 and TRBJ1-2, with D possibly being TRBD1 (5 bases). Trimming stripped 4 bases from V and 4 bases from J, with 10 bases between. The CDR3 sequence is 13 residues long. Germline lookup yields CDR1 MNHEY and CDR2 SVGAGI. For the CDR3, the DNA is TGTGCCAGCAGTTCCAGGGAAGGCTATGGCTACACCTTC. As protein: CASSSREGYGYTF.

The rearrangement links TRBV7-2 to TRBJ2-7; TRBD1 might be the D (6 bases). The length of the CDR3 is 13 residues. V was shortened by 1 base and J by 3 bases, with 7 bases between the two germline ends. Germline CDR1 is SGHTA and CDR2 is FQGNSA. CDR3 sequence (DNA): TGTGCCAGCAGCTTAGTAGGGGGCTACGAGCAGTACTTC. Translating gives CASSLVGGYEQYF.

The chain employs TRBV13 and TRBJ1-1; maybe TRBD1 (5 bases). CDR1 and CDR2 (germline): PRHDT, FYEKMQ (reference sequence). This CDR3 region has 14 residues. The V end lost 5 bases, the J end lost 5 bases, and 15 bases lay between the germline ends. CDR3 coding DNA: TGTGCCAGCAGCACCCAAGGGTGGGGGACTGAAGCTTTCTTT. Amino acids: CASSTQGWGTEAFF.

The V gene is TRBV5-1, the J gene TRBJ1-4; D is possibly TRBD1 (6 bases). The germline V gene has CDR1 SGHRS and CDR2 YFSETQ. The CDR3 totals 14 residues. The V gene lost 0 bases and the J gene lost 11 bases, with 14 bases spanning the gap. CDR3 sequence reads: CASSLGQVAGKLFF. The CDR3 region has the DNA TGCGCCAGCAGCTTGGGACAGGTGGCAGGGAAACTGTTTTTT.

The chain links TRBV13 to TRBJ1-2, with TRBD1 matching over 7 bases. In germline, CDR1 is PRHDT, CDR2 FYEKMQ (reference sequence). The CDR3 totals 18 residues. Trimming at V came to 5 bases and at J to 5 bases, leaving 20 bases not matched to a gene. CDR3 in amino acids: CASSNNRDSFLNSYGYTF. CDR3 in DNA: TGTGCCAGCAGCAATAACCGGGACAGCTTCCTTAACAGTTATGGCTACACCTTC.

The chain couples TRBV19 to TRBJ2-5; TRBD1 agrees at 7 bases. Germline CDR1 is LNHDA and CDR2 is SQIVND (reference sequence). This CDR3 is built from 13 residues. With V trimmed by 3 bases and J by 5 bases, 3 bases remained unmatched. The CDR3 sequence: CASSIQGVETQYF. The CDR3, as DNA: TGTGCCAGTAGTATCCAGGGGGTCGAGACCCAGTACTTC.

Only a few counts were recorded for this clone. The rearrangement links TRBV7-9 to TRBJ2-7; weak D call: TRBD1 (5 bases). In germline, CDR1 is SEHNR, CDR2 FQNEAQ (reference sequence). V shed 3 bases and J shed 0 bases, with 9 bases lying between them. The CDR3 totals 14 residues. The CDR3 loop is CASSLGQSSYEQYF. The CDR3 nucleotides read TGTGCCAGCAGCTTGGGGCAGAGCTCCTACGAGCAGTACTTC. The whole variable domain, filled in from reference TRBV7-9 and TRBJ2-7, reads DTGVSQNPRHKITKRGQNVTFRCDPISEHNRLYWYRQTLGQGPEFLTYFQNEAQLEKSRLLSDRFSAERPKGSFSTLEIQRTEQGDSAMYLCASSLGQSSYEQYFGPGTRLTVT.

The chain combines TRBV7-2 with TRBJ2-1; D not resolved. This CDR3 has 15 residues. The V gene lost 1 base and the J gene lost 4 bases, with 11 bases spanning the gap. Germline loops: CDR1 SGHTA, CDR2 FQGNSA. DNA for the CDR3: TGTGCCAGCAGCTTAGAGGGTGAGAATTACAATGAGCAGTTCTTC. Its translation is CASSLEGENYNEQFF.

The CDR3 sequence is CASSQTTKANTIYF. CDR3 nucleotide sequence: TGTGCCAGCAGCCAGACAACAAAAGCAAACACCATATATTTT. The rearrangement uses TRBV3-1 (or the pseudogene TRBV3-2) and TRBJ1-3; no reliable D call. Germline CDR1 and CDR2: LGHDT and YNNKEL (reference sequence). The CDR3 is made up of 14 amino acids. The germline V and J ends were trimmed by 3 bases and 6 bases, with 12 bases remaining between them.

The chain uses TRBV9 and TRBJ2-7; no clear D gene. The germline V gene encodes CDR1 SGDLS and CDR2 YYNGEE. V lost 0 bases to trimming and J lost 0 bases, with 7 bases between them. This CDR3 has 14 residues. The CDR3 reads CASSVAADSYEQYF. In DNA form, the CDR3 reads TGTGCCAGCAGCGTAGCGGCTGACTCCTACGAGCAGTACTTC.

The V gene is TRBV5-6, the J gene TRBJ2-7; TRBD1 agrees at 7 bases. The CDR3 loop spans 14 amino acids. CDR1 and CDR2 from the germline V gene are SGHDT and YYEEEE. The V segment lost 4 bases and the J segment 2 bases; nucleotides outside the gene matches: 6. The CDR3 nucleotides read TGTGCCAGCAGCAGGCAGGGGGACCCCTACGAGCAGTACTTC. It yields the protein CASSRQGDPYEQYF.

This clone was seen only once. The V call is TRBV5-1, the J call TRBJ1-4; D may be TRBD1 (5 bases). The V end was cut by 1 base, the J end by 8 bases, with 12 bases between. From germline, CDR1 is SGHRS and CDR2 YFSETQ. CDR3 length equals 14 residues. CDR3 in amino acids: CASSLNGAREKLFF. The CDR3 region has the DNA TGCGCCAGCAGCTTGAATGGGGCTCGGGAAAAACTGTTTTTT.

The chain joins TRBV18 to TRBJ2-1; 9 nucleotides match TRBD1. Germline V gives CDR1 KGHSH, CDR2 LQKENI. The CDR3 extends over 15 amino acids. With 4 bases clipped from V and 9 bases from J, the junction kept 10 bases outside the gene matches. The CDR3 loop reads CASSLLQGAMGEQFF. The CDR3 bases are TGTGCCAGCTCACTTTTACAGGGGGCGATGGGTGAGCAGTTCTTC. The full variable domain, its missing parts supplied by reference TRBV18 and TRBJ2-1, is NAGVMQNPRHLVRRRGQEARLRCSPMKGHSHVYWYRQLPEEGLKFMVYLQKENIIDESGMPKERFSAEFPKEGPSILRIQQVVRGDSAAYFCASSLLQGAMGEQFFGPGTRLTVL.

The V and J genes are TRBV7-2 and TRBJ2-1; 13 bases map to TRBD2. The junction had 3 bases not matched to a gene; V was cut back by 3 bases and J by 7 bases. The CDR3 has 15 amino acids. The V gene's germline CDR1 is SGHTA and CDR2 FQGNSA. The CDR3 loop is CASSLRGLAGNEQFF. In DNA form, the CDR3 reads TGTGCCAGCAGCTTGAGGGGACTAGCGGGGAATGAGCAGTTCTTC.

The J gene is TRBJ1-2, the V gene TRBV5-1; D gene uncertain. The V gene lost 6 bases and the J gene lost 4 bases, with 16 bases spanning the gap. The CDR3 covers 14 residues. From germline, CDR1 is SGHRS and CDR2 YFSETQ. CDR3 residues: CASNPDGSGYGYTF. In DNA form, the CDR3 reads TGCGCCAGCAACCCCGACGGGAGCGGCTATGGCTACACCTTC.

The chain combines TRBV4-2 with TRBJ1-5; a possible D gene is TRBD1 (5 bases). The CDR3 extends over 17 amino acids. Per the germline V gene, CDR1 is LGHNA and CDR2 is YNFKEQ. Trimming took 1 base from V and 3 from J, leaving 16 bases between them. In DNA form, the CDR3 reads TGTGCCAGCAGCCAAGGTGCTGGGGCAGGGAACAATCAGCCCCAGCATTTT. It yields the protein CASSQGAGAGNNQPQHF.